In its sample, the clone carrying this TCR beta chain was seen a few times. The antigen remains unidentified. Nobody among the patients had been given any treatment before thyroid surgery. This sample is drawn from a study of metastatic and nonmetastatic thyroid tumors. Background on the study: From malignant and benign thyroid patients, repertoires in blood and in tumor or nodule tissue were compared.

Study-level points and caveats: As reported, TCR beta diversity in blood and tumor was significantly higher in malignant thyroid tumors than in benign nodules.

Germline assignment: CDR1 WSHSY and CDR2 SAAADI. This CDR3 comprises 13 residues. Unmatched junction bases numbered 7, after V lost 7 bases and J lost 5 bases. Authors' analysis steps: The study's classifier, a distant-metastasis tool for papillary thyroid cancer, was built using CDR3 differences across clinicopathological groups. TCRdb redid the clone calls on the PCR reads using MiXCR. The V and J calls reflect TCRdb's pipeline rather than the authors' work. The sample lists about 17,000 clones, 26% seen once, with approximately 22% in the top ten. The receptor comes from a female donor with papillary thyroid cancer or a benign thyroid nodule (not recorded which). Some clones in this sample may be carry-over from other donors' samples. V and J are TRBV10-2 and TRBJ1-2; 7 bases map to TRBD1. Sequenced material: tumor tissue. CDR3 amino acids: CASKDRKEYGYTF. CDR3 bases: TGCGCCAGCAAGGACAGGAAAGAATATGGCTACACCTTC.